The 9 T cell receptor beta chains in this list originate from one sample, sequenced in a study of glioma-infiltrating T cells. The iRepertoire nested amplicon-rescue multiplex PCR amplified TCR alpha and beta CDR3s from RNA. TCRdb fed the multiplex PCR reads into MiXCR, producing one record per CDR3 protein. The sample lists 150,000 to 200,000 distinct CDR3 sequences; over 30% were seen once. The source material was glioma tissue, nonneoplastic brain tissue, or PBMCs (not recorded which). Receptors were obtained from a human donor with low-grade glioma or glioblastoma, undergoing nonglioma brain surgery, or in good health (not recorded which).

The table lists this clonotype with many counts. The CDR3 loop reads CASSSTRQGAEAFF. The CDR3 DNA reads TGTGCCAGCAGTTCGACACGACAGGGGGCGGAGGCTTTCTTT. The chain employs TRBV6-1 and TRBJ1-1; 10 positions agree with TRBD1. The CDR3 loop spans 14 amino acids. J gave up 11 bases and V 5 bases, and 11 bases lay outside the gene matches. From germline, CDR1 is MNHNS and CDR2 SASEGT.

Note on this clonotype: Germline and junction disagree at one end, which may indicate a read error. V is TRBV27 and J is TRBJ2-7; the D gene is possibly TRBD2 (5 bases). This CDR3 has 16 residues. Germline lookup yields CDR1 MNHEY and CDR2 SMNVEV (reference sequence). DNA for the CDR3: TGTGCCAGAAGTTCGCCTACGCGGGCCCAATTGTACGAGCAGTACTTC. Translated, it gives CARSSPTRAQLYEQYF.

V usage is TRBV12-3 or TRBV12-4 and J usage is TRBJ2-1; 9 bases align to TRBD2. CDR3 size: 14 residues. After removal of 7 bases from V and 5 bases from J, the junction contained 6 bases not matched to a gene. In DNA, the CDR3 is TGTGCCAGCACCGGAGCGGGGGGTAACAATGAGCAGTTCTTC. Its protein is CASTGAGGNNEQFF.

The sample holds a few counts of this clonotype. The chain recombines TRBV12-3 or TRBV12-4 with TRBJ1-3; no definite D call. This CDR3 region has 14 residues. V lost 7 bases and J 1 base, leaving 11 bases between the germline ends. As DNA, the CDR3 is TGTGCCAGCACGCCGGTCTCATCTGGAAACACCATATATTTT. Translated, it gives CASTPVSSGNTIYF.

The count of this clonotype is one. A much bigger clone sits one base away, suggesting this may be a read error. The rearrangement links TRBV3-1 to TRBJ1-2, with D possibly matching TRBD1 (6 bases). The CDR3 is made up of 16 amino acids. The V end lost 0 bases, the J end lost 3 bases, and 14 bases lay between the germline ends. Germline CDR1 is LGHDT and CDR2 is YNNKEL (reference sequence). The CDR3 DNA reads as TGTGCCAGCAGCCAAGAGGGGGGCAGGTGGGACTATGGCTACACCTTC. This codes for CASSQEGGRWDYGYTF.

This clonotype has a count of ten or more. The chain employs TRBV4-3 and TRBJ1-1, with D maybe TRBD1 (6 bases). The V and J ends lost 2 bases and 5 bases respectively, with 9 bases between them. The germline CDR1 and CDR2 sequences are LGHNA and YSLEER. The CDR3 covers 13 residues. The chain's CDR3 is CASSQTGYTEAFF. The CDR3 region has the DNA TGCGCCAGCAGCCAAACAGGGTATACTGAAGCTTTCTTT.

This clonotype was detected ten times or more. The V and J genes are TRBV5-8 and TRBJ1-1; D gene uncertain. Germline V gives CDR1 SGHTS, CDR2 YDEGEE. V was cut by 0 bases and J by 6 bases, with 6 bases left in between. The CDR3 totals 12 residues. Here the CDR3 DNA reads TGTGCCAGCAGCTTGGTATTCGCTGAAGCTTTCTTT. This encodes CASSLVFAEAFF.

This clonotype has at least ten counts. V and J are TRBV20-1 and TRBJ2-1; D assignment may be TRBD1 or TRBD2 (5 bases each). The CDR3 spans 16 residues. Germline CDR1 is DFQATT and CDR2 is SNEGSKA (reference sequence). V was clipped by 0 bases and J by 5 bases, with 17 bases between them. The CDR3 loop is CSARDYLGTVDNEQFF. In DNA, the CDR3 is TGCAGTGCTAGAGATTATCTCGGGACGGTCGACAATGAGCAGTTCTTC.

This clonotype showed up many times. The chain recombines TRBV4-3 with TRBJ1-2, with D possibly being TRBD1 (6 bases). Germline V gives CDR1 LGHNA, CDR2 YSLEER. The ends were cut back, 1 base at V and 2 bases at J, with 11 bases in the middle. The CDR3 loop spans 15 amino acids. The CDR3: CASSQVWQGNYGYTF. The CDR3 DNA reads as TGCGCCAGCAGCCAAGTTTGGCAGGGGAACTATGGCTACACCTTC.